One sample yielded the 9 T cell receptor beta chains listed below, sequenced in a study of radiotherapy plus CTLA-4 blockade in lung cancer. Measured with immunoSEQ multiplex PCR; TCRdb has only the in-frame clones, and not every one. Of some 60,000 clones in the sample, less than 80% were seen once. Material: peripheral blood, obtained from a patient treated with radiotherapy plus ipilimumab. These receptors came from a human donor with non-small cell lung cancer who had a complete response to radiotherapy plus ipilimumab.

The chain couples TRBV7-9 to TRBJ2-7, with D unresolved. CDR1 is SEHNR, CDR2 FQNEAQ, per germline (reference sequence). The V and J ends lost 6 bases and 2 bases respectively, with 11 bases between them. This CDR3 has 13 amino acids. The CDR3 coding sequence is TGTGCCAGCAGACCCGTCGCGGCCTACGAGCAGTACTTC. Protein: CASRPVAAYEQYF.

In this sample, this clone turned up a few times. This rearrangement joins TRBV10-1 to TRBJ2-7, with D possibly TRBD1 on 6 matching bases. This CDR3 is 13 amino acids long. CDR1 and CDR2 (germline): WNHNN, SYGVQD (reference sequence). Between the trimmed V and J ends, which lost 6 bases and 0 bases, there was a span of 9 bases. The CDR3 DNA reads as TGCGCCAGCAGCCGACAGGTCTCCTACGAGCAGTACTTC. As protein: CASSRQVSYEQYF.

This clone was recorded once. The chain employs TRBV5-1 and TRBJ1-6, with D tentatively TRBD1 (6 bases). Germline loops: CDR1 SGHRS, CDR2 YFSETQ. The length of the CDR3 is 19 residues. V gave up 4 bases and J gave up 0 bases, with 20 bases separating them. The CDR3 sequence is CASSLGQGRASSYNSPLHF. CDR3 nucleotide sequence: TGCGCCAGCAGCCTGGGCCAGGGGCGTGCAAGCTCCTATAATTCACCCCTCCACTTT.

V and J are TRBV7-2 and TRBJ1-1, with D hard to call. The V gene's germline CDR1 is SGHTA and CDR2 FQGNSA. V lost 4 bases, J lost 3 bases, and 6 bases lay in between. This CDR3 contains 12 residues. The CDR3 loop reads CASSSPYTEAFF. The DNA of the CDR3 is TGTGCCAGCAGCTCCCCATACACTGAAGCTTTCTTT.

The chain recombines TRBV2 with TRBJ2-7; maybe TRBD1 (5 bases). CDR3 length: 14 residues. V was shortened by 2 bases and J by 2 bases, with 10 bases between the two germline ends. The germline gives CDR1 SNHLY, CDR2 FYNNEI. The CDR3 is CASSELWTTYEQYV. The CDR3 nucleotides read TGTGCCAGCAGTGAATTATGGACAACCTACGAGCAGTACGTC.

V and J are TRBV5-1 and TRBJ2-1, with TRBD2 matching 8 bases. CDR1 SGHRS and CDR2 YFSETQ come from the germline V gene. The CDR3 runs to 18 residues. V lost 5 bases to trimming and J lost 4 bases; unmatched junction nucleotides: 17. The CDR3 region has the DNA TGCGCCAGCAGGCCTGGATGGGGACTACGGGAGGGATACAATGAGCAGTTCTTC. It encodes CASRPGWGLREGYNEQFF. The full variable domain, with the rest looked up from reference TRBV5-1 and TRBJ2-1, is KAGVTQTPRYLIKTRGQQVTLSCSPISGHRSVSWYQQTPGQGLQFLFEYFSETQRNKGNFPGRFSGRQFSNSRSEMNVSTLELGDSALYLCASRPGWGLREGYNEQFFGPGTRLTVL.

The chain joins TRBV27 to TRBJ2-1; possibly TRBD1 for D (6 bases). CDR3 length: 14 residues. Trimming took off 3 bases at V and 8 bases at J, with 14 bases between the two ends. Germline V gene sequence: CDR1 MNHEY, CDR2 SMNVEV (reference sequence). CDR3 region: CASSFNRAVDEQFF. In DNA form, the CDR3 reads TGTGCCAGCAGTTTTAACAGGGCCGTGGATGAGCAGTTCTTC.

This sequence joins TRBV19 and TRBJ1-6; D is ambiguous. Germline CDR1 is LNHDA and CDR2 is SQIVND (reference sequence). There are 14 residues in the CDR3. Trimming took off 3 bases at V and 8 bases at J, with 11 bases between the two ends. The DNA for the CDR3 is TGTGCCAGTAGTATCCGTGAGGCGGATTCACCCCTCCACTTT. This gives the protein CASSIREADSPLHF.

The V call is TRBV5-6, the J call TRBJ2-5; 9 positions agree with TRBD2. V shed 6 bases, J shed 2 bases, and the junction held 5 bases outside the gene matches. The CDR3 has 14 residues. Germline CDR1 and CDR2: SGHDT and YYEEEE. In DNA form, the CDR3 reads TGTGCCAGCAAGGCGGGAGGGGGGCAAGAGACCCAGTACTTC. Translation: CASKAGGGQETQYF. Full variable domain (missing parts from reference TRBV5-6 and TRBJ2-5): DAGVTQSPTHLIKTRGQQVTLRCSPKSGHDTVSWYQQALGQGPQFIFQYYEEEERQRGNFPDRFSGHQFPNYSSELNVNALLLGDSALYLCASKAGGGQETQYFGPGTRLLVL.